This T cell receptor (beta chain) was profiled in a study of human T cells and chemical hapten exposure. MiXCR was run by TCRdb on the RACE reads, yielding one entry per CDR3 protein. The sample yields fewer than 100,000 distinct CDR3 sequences, approximately 8.6% seen once. Time point here: patch test 2, 6 weeks after DPC sensitization. Treatment: therapeutic diphenylcyclopropenone sensitization with weekly scalp DPC. Whole blood, unfractionated, served as the material for total RNA extraction. This CDR3 is built from 15 residues. Germline loops: CDR1 ENHRY, CDR2 SYGVKD. V lost 5 bases, J lost 6 bases, and 5 bases stayed unmatched. Study-wide results and limits: Patch test score rose with PT1 expanded TCRs, significant at 8, 16, 32, not 4. Versus controls, significantly more large CDR3 similarity clusters arose from expanded TCRs.

In its sample, this clonotype was seen many times. Its antigen is currently unknown. This receptor was identified in a woman between 40 and 55 years old with alopecia areata. Some clones in this sample may be carry-over from other donors' samples. The V call is TRBV10-3, the J call TRBJ2-4; TRBD2 matches 12 bases. Sequencing used whole blood, obtained in connection with sensitization to the hapten diphenylcyclopropenone (DPC). CDR3 in amino acids: CAISLTSGRGNIQYF. The CDR3 nucleotides are TGTGCCATCAGTCTGACTAGCGGGAGAGGAAACATTCAGTACTTC.